One and the same sample provided the 8 T cell receptor beta chains below, sequenced in a study of blood T cells in healthy people across ages. A J-beta primer mix and a sample-barcoded 5' primer were used in a second PCR of about 7 to 12 cycles. Via MiXCR, TCRdb re-called the 5' RACE reads, giving one row per CDR3 protein. The data contain some 890,000 distinct CDR3 sequences, about 29% of them singletons. These same records also appear under a second study, on T cells of mothers and their children.

The material sequenced was blood. The receptor set was obtained from a woman in her thirties or forties in good health.

J is TRBJ2-1 and V is TRBV7-8; 10 nucleotides agree with TRBD2. CDR1 and CDR2 (germline): SGHVS, FQNEAQ. The CDR3 sequence is 17 residues long. Trimming at V came to 2 bases and at J to 4 bases, leaving 8 bases not matched to a gene. The CDR3 sequence: CASSLRGRAGGYNEQFF. CDR3 coding DNA: TGTGCCAGCAGCTTAAGGGGACGAGCGGGAGGGTACAATGAGCAGTTCTTC. Using reference TRBV7-8 and TRBJ2-1 for the parts outside the CDR3, the full variable domain is GAGVSQSPRYKVAKRGQDVALRCDPISGHVSLFWYQQALGQGPEFLTYFQNEAQLDKSGLPSDRFFAERPEGSVSTLKIQRTQQEDSAVYLCASSLRGRAGGYNEQFFGPGTRLTVL.

This clonotype was found many times. The V gene is TRBV4-1, the J gene TRBJ2-7; a possible D gene is TRBD1 (6 bases). The CDR3 loop spans 16 amino acids. Germline CDR1 is MGHRA and CDR2 is YSYEKL. V lost 1 base, J lost 3 bases, and 16 bases lay in between. The CDR3 loop is CASSQARGQPFYEQYF. CDR3 bases: TGCGCCAGCAGCCAAGCCAGGGGACAACCCTTCTACGAGCAGTACTTC.

The V and J genes are TRBV7-2 and TRBJ2-2; weak D call: TRBD2 (6 bases). The V and J ends lost 5 bases and 1 base respectively, with 20 bases between them. Germline-derived CDR1 and CDR2 are SGHTA and FQGNSA. The CDR3 contains 18 residues. Here the CDR3 reads CASSPPWGEPLNTGELFF. DNA for the CDR3: TGTGCCAGCAGCCCCCCCTGGGGGGAACCCTTGAACACCGGGGAGCTGTTTTTT. Variable domain in full (rest from reference TRBV7-2 and TRBJ2-2): GAGVSQSPSNKVTEKGKDVELRCDPISGHTALYWYRQSLGQGLEFLIYFQGNSAPDKSGLPSDRFSAERTGGSVSTLTIQRTQQEDSAVYLCASSPPWGEPLNTGELFFGEGSRLTVL.

In its sample, this clonotype was seen once. At one end, the junction sequence differs from germline, possibly due to a read error. The rearrangement links TRBV7-9 to TRBJ2-5; possibly TRBD2 for D (6 bases). The CDR3 length is 14 residues. CDR1 is SEHNR and CDR2 is FQNEAQ in the germline V gene (reference sequence). The CDR3 here is CTSNMGLAQETQYF. CDR3 DNA sequence: TGTACCAGCAACATGGGGCTAGCGCAAGAGACCCAGTACTTC.

The sample holds a few counts of this clonotype. This chain links TRBV11-2 with TRBJ2-5, with TRBD2 matching 12 bases. V lost 6 bases and J lost 6; bases outside the gene matches: 8. CDR1 and CDR2 (germline): SGHAT, FQNNGV. There are 15 residues in the CDR3. This CDR3 reads CASRSLAGGPQTQYF. CDR3 coding DNA: TGTGCCAGCAGGAGCCTAGCGGGGGGGCCGCAGACCCAGTACTTC.

This clonotype appeared a few times. The junction differs from germline at one of its ends, possibly a read error. This chain joins TRBV7-2 and TRBJ2-4, with 12 bases lining up with TRBD1. TRBJ2-7 explains the end of the DNA better; the J call may be wrong. Germline loops: CDR1 SGHTA, CDR2 FQGNSA. CDR3 length: 15 amino acids. The CDR3 loop is CANSSPGQGAYEQYF. CDR3 sequence (DNA): TGTGCCAACAGCTCTCCGGGACAGGGGGCGTACGAGCAGTACTTC.

The V and J genes are TRBV5-6 and TRBJ2-7; 9 nucleotides match TRBD1. The germline V gene encodes CDR1 SGHDT and CDR2 YYEEEE. The CDR3 is 16 residues long. The J segment lost 2 bases and the V segment lost 4 bases, leaving 10 bases of the junction unmatched. CDR3 sequence (DNA): TGTGCCAGCAGCCTCCGGACAGGGGAGTGGACCTACGAGCAGTACTTC. As protein: CASSLRTGEWTYEQYF.

J is TRBJ2-5 and V is TRBV7-3; TRBD2 agrees at 10 bases. Gene TRBJ2-7 matches the end of the DNA better, so the J call may be wrong. Germline V gene sequence: CDR1 SGHTA, CDR2 FQGTGA. CDR3 length: 17 residues. CDR3 protein: CASSLLSSGGAMNEQYF. DNA of the CDR3: TGTGCCAGCAGCTTATTGTCCAGCGGGGGGGCAATGAACGAGCAGTACTTC.